This T cell receptor beta chain originates from a study of control samples from healthy donors and cancer patients. The germline gives CDR1 DFQATT, CDR2 SNEGSKA (reference sequence). The CDR3 contains 18 residues. V lost 3 bases and J lost 4, with 22 bases in between. Method: immunoSEQ multiplex PCR; TCRdb's copy keeps in-frame clones and lacks some. The table includes approximately 120,000 clones, 90% detected once. This receptor was identified in a human donor in good health. The donor label of this sample is uncertain. The J gene is TRBJ2-6, the V gene TRBV20-1; unclear D gene. Sequenced sample: blood. The DNA of the CDR3 is TGCAGTGCTAGTCCTGGTAGTTACTTAAGTCCCGGGGCCAACGTCCTGACTTTC. As protein: CSASPGSYLSPGANVLTF.